One sample yielded the 14 T cell receptor beta chains listed below, sequenced in a study of shared clonotypes between healthy human individuals. The protocol was immunoSEQ multiplex PCR, while the TCRdb copy is restricted to in-frame clones and leaves out a portion. Of 110,000 or so clones detected, around 73% appear once; the ten largest clones hold 20% to 25%. The sequenced sample was memory CD8+ T cells sorted from blood. Sample subset: CD45RO+ cells pooled with CCR7-negative TemRA cells. These receptors all come from a woman between 25 and 40 years old in good health.

The J gene is TRBJ2-1, the V gene TRBV30; 14 nucleotides line up with TRBD2. The germline gives CDR1 GTSNPN, CDR2 SVGIG (reference sequence). This CDR3 is built from 16 residues. V lost 2 bases to trimming and J lost 9 bases; unmatched junction nucleotides: 9. The CDR3 here is CAWSPTGTSGSAEQFF. As DNA, the CDR3 is TGTGCCTGGAGTCCTACCGGGACTAGCGGGAGTGCTGAGCAGTTCTTC.

The chain recombines TRBV28 with TRBJ2-7, with TRBD1 matching 8 bases. The V segment lost 5 bases and the J segment 3 bases; nucleotides outside the gene matches: 6. Germline V lookup: CDR1 MDHEN, CDR2 SYDVKM. This CDR3 contains 14 residues. The CDR3 region is CASSVPGGGYEQYF. Written as DNA, the CDR3 is TGTGCCAGCAGTGTTCCAGGGGGCGGCTACGAGCAGTACTTC.

This clone was seen only a few times. The chain couples TRBV28 to TRBJ1-5, with 7 nucleotides matching TRBD1. Trimming at V came to 5 bases and at J to 5 bases, leaving 6 bases not matched to a gene. The CDR3 loop spans 14 amino acids. CDR1 and CDR2 (germline): MDHEN, SYDVKM. CDR3 DNA: TGTGCCAGCAGTCGACAGGGAGCGTATCAGCCCCAGCATTTT. This gives the protein CASSRQGAYQPQHF.

This clone came up a few times. The chain joins TRBV7-9 to TRBJ2-1; 9 positions agree with TRBD2. CDR3 length: 15 residues. Germline CDR1 reads SEHNR; CDR2 reads FQNEAQ (reference sequence). V was clipped by 8 bases and J by 4 bases; unmatched bases: 9. Here the CDR3 DNA reads TGTGCCAGCTACGCGGGAGGGGAGCGGTACAATGAGCAGTTCTTC. Translation gives CASYAGGERYNEQFF.

The CDR3 DNA reads as TGTGCCAGTAGTATACAGGGGGATCAGCCCCAGCATTTT. The encoded protein is CASSIQGDQPQHF. The chain links TRBV19 to TRBJ1-5; 7 bases match TRBD1. V was clipped by 2 bases and J by 5 bases; unmatched bases: 0. In germline, CDR1 is LNHDA, CDR2 SQIVND (reference sequence). This CDR3 spans 13 amino acids.

This clone was seen a single time. This chain links TRBV19 with TRBJ2-7; D gene ambiguous. CDR3 length: 13 residues. Trimming removed 3 bases from V and 4 bases from J, with 10 bases in between. In germline, CDR1 is LNHDA, CDR2 SQIVND (reference sequence). This chain's CDR3 is CASSMGIWYEQYF. In DNA form, the CDR3 reads TGTGCCAGTAGTATGGGTATTTGGTACGAGCAGTACTTC.

The rearrangement links TRBV7-8 to TRBJ2-1, with 8 bases fitting TRBD1. V lost 5 bases, J lost 8 bases, and 8 bases stayed unmatched. The CDR3 runs to 14 residues. Per germline, CDR1 SGHVS and CDR2 FQNEAQ. The CDR3, as DNA: TGTGCCAGCAGCCCAACTCAGGGGGCTGATGAGCAGTTCTTC. Encoded protein: CASSPTQGADEQFF. The full variable domain, rest sourced from reference TRBV7-8 and TRBJ2-1, is GAGVSQSPRYKVAKRGQDVALRCDPISGHVSLFWYQQALGQGPEFLTYFQNEAQLDKSGLPSDRFFAERPEGSVSTLKIQRTQQEDSAVYLCASSPTQGADEQFFGPGTRLTVL.

J is TRBJ1-5 and V is TRBV4-1; a possible D gene is TRBD1 (5 bases). Germline lookup yields CDR1 MGHRA and CDR2 YSYEKL. Trimming took 0 bases from V and 0 from J, leaving 15 bases between them. This CDR3 is built from 18 residues. The CDR3 DNA follows: TGCGCCAGCAGCCAAGATGTGGGGCACAGCTATAGCAATCAGCCCCAGCATTTT. Translating it yields CASSQDVGHSYSNQPQHF.

This chain links TRBV5-6 with TRBJ2-5, with a tentative D call TRBD1 (6 bases). The germline V and J ends were trimmed by 4 bases and 5 bases, with 12 bases remaining between them. CDR1 and CDR2 (germline): SGHDT, YYEEEE. The CDR3 spans 13 residues. The CDR3 sequence is CASSVQGNETQYF. CDR3 nucleotides: TGTGCCAGCAGCGTACAGGGTAACGAGACCCAGTACTTC.

The chain couples TRBV7-2 to TRBJ2-7; 7 nucleotides agree with TRBD1. Trimming at V came to 5 bases and at J to 4 bases, leaving 5 bases not matched to a gene. Per the germline V gene, CDR1 is SGHTA and CDR2 is FQGNSA. The CDR3 covers 13 residues. The CDR3 DNA reads as TGTGCCAGCAGCCCGAACAGGGGTTACGAGCAGTACTTC. It specifies CASSPNRGYEQYF.

The chain is built from TRBV6-5 and TRBJ1-6; D is unresolved. This CDR3 is built from 15 residues. The germline CDR1 and CDR2 sequences are MNHEY and SVGAGI. V was clipped by 7 bases and J by 0 bases, with 10 bases between them. CDR3 bases: TGTGCCAGCAACCGGCCGAGCTCCTATAATTCACCCCTCCACTTT. Translated: CASNRPSSYNSPLHF.

The rearrangement uses TRBV6-1 and TRBJ1-5, with D uncertain. In germline, CDR1 is MNHNS, CDR2 SASEGT. The CDR3 loop spans 17 amino acids. Trimming pared 1 base from V and 0 bases from J, leaving 13 bases between. The CDR3 bases are TGTGCCAGCAGTGAAGTGGGGATGTGGAATAGCAATCAGCCCCAGCATTTT. This translates into CASSEVGMWNSNQPQHF.

The chain employs TRBV4-1 and TRBJ1-4, with TRBD1 identical over 11 bases. CDR1 and CDR2 from the germline V gene are MGHRA and YSYEKL. V gave up 3 bases and J gave up 5 bases; unmatched junction bases: 5. The CDR3 has 16 amino acids. CDR3 residues: CASSHTRTGGNEKLFF. The CDR3, as DNA: TGCGCCAGCAGCCACACAAGGACAGGGGGCAATGAAAAACTGTTTTTT.

The chain recombines TRBV6-1 with TRBJ2-1, with 12 bases matching TRBD2. The junction had 2 bases not matched to a gene; V was cut back by 4 bases and J by 1 base. CDR1 and CDR2 (germline): MNHNS, SASEGT. The CDR3 is made up of 16 amino acids. CDR3 sequence (DNA): TGTGCCAGCAGTGGACTAGCGGGAGTGTCCTACAATGAGCAGTTCTTC. This gives the protein CASSGLAGVSYNEQFF.